The 27 T cell receptor beta chains listed next were all sequenced from one sample in a study of shared clonotypes between healthy human individuals. Repertoires were generated with immunoSEQ multiplex PCR, while TCRdb's copy carries only in-frame clones and drops some. In the table there are 2 million to 3 million clones, 80% to 95% of which are singletons. Sequenced material: naive CD4+ T cells from PBMCs. Described subset: CD45RA+ positively selected. The receptor source for this set is a man between 18 and 29 years old in good health. Some clones in this sample may be carry-over from other donors' samples.

This chain connects TRBV18 to TRBJ1-2; 7 bases line up with TRBD1. The CDR3 sequence is 15 residues long. With V trimmed by 4 bases and J by 6 bases, 11 bases remained unmatched. Looked up from germline, CDR1 is KGHSH and CDR2 is LQKENI. DNA of the CDR3: TGTGCCAGCTCACTCGAACAGGGGAGGGGCAATGGCTACACCTTC. It is translated as CASSLEQGRGNGYTF. Complete variable domain (other parts from reference TRBV18 and TRBJ1-2): NAGVMQNPRHLVRRRGQEARLRCSPMKGHSHVYWYRQLPEEGLKFMVYLQKENIIDESGMPKERFSAEFPKEGPSILRIQQVVRGDSAAYFCASSLEQGRGNGYTFGSGTRLTVV.

As for this clone: This sample also contains other DNA sequences that code for the same CDR3. This chain uses TRBV5-6 with TRBJ2-3, with unresolved D. Germline CDR1 and CDR2: SGHDT and YYEEEE. CDR3 length: 13 amino acids. V lost 1 base to trimming and J lost 1 base, with 4 bases between them. The CDR3 region is CASSLQGTDTQYF. The DNA for the CDR3 is TGTGCCAGCAGCTTGCAAGGCACAGATACGCAGTATTTT. Using reference TRBV5-6 and TRBJ2-3 for the parts outside the CDR3, the full variable domain is DAGVTQSPTHLIKTRGQQVTLRCSPKSGHDTVSWYQQALGQGPQFIFQYYEEEERQRGNFPDRFSGHQFPNYSSELNVNALLLGDSALYLCASSLQGTDTQYFGPGTRLTVL.

This rearrangement joins TRBV18 to TRBJ1-1; no definite D call. The ends were cut back, 2 bases at V and 8 bases at J, with 15 bases in the middle. The CDR3 extends over 14 amino acids. Germline-derived CDR1 and CDR2 are KGHSH and LQKENI. The CDR3 DNA reads as TGTGCCAGCTCACCAGAACGCGCGAGGCTGGAAGCTTTCTTT. This gives the protein CASSPERARLEAFF.

CDR3 nucleotide sequence: TGTGCCAGCAGCTTGGTGGGGCCGCTCTCTGGGGCCAACGTCCTGACTTTC. This translates into CASSLVGPLSGANVLTF. This rearrangement joins TRBV5-6 to TRBJ2-6; D might be TRBD1 (5 bases). V lost 0 bases, J lost 0 bases, and 10 bases lay in between. Germline V lookup: CDR1 SGHDT, CDR2 YYEEEE. This CDR3 has 17 amino acids.

A single count supports this clone. This chain joins TRBV18 and TRBJ1-2; D gene ambiguous. Trimming removed 4 bases at V and 8 bases at J, with 14 bases between. CDR3 length: 13 amino acids. CDR1 and CDR2 from the germline V gene are KGHSH and LQKENI. The CDR3 loop is CASSLDPAAGYTF. As DNA, the CDR3 is TGTGCCAGCTCACTCGACCCGGCGGCGGGCTACACCTTC.

The chain carries TRBV28 and TRBJ1-1; tentative D call: TRBD1 (5 bases). The germline gives CDR1 MDHEN, CDR2 SYDVKM. V was cut by 6 bases and J by 4 bases, with 12 bases left in between. The CDR3 totals 13 residues. The CDR3 sequence: CASRPGLGTEAFF. The CDR3 DNA reads TGTGCCAGCAGGCCAGGGCTTGGCACTGAAGCTTTCTTT.

Concerning this clone itself: Other DNA sequences within the sample encode an identical CDR3. CDR3 protein: CASSLFGQGTDTQYF. CDR3 nucleotides: TGTGCCAGCAGCTTATTTGGTCAGGGAACAGATACGCAGTATTTT. J is TRBJ2-3 and V is TRBV7-9, with a weak D call TRBD1 (5 bases). The CDR3 totals 15 residues. CDR1 SEHNR and CDR2 FQNEAQ come from the germline V gene (reference sequence). V dropped 2 bases and J dropped 3 bases, with 12 bases sitting between them.

This clone was seen a single time. J is TRBJ2-5 and V is TRBV28; D gene ambiguous. Germline CDR1 is MDHEN and CDR2 is SYDVKM. This CDR3 is 14 amino acids long. Trimming shortened V by 1 base and J by 5 bases, and 11 bases separated the two germline ends. CDR3 loop: CASSLSARAETQYF. As DNA, the CDR3 is TGTGCCAGCAGTTTATCGGCTAGGGCTGAGACCCAGTACTTC.

This chain joins TRBV19 and TRBJ1-5, with 8 positions matching TRBD1. This CDR3 region has 17 residues. CDR1 LNHDA and CDR2 SQIVND come from the germline V gene (reference sequence). Trimming cost V 6 bases and J 2 bases; bases outside gene matches: 12. DNA of the CDR3: TGTGCCAGTAGCATAAGTAGAGACAGGGGCCGCAATCAGCCCCAGCATTTT. Protein sequence: CASSISRDRGRNQPQHF.

The rearrangement joins TRBV10-3 to TRBJ1-1; TRBD1 might be the D (6 bases). Trimming removed 0 bases from V and 1 base from J, with 12 bases in between. CDR1 ENHRY and CDR2 SYGVKD come from the germline V gene. The CDR3 has 16 amino acids. The CDR3 nucleotides are TGTGCCATCAGTGAGTCCAACACAGGGAAGAACACTGAAGCTTTCTTT. Its protein product is CAISESNTGKNTEAFF.

This chain uses TRBV28 with TRBJ2-2; D might be TRBD2 (6 bases). The germline CDR1 and CDR2 sequences are MDHEN and SYDVKM. The CDR3 is 12 residues long. V lost 11 bases and J 2 bases, leaving 9 bases between the germline ends. CDR3 region: CALLANTGELFF. Written as DNA, the CDR3 is TGTGCCCTACTAGCCAACACCGGGGAGCTGTTTTTT.

The chain combines TRBV6-1 with TRBJ2-3; unclear D gene. This CDR3 is 12 amino acids long. The V gene lost 5 bases and the J gene lost 6 bases, with 9 bases spanning the gap. Looked up from germline, CDR1 is MNHNS and CDR2 is SASEGT. CDR3 loop: CASSLVPDTQYF. Here the CDR3 DNA reads TGTGCCAGCAGTCTAGTTCCCGATACGCAGTATTTT.

Only one count was recorded for this clone. This chain links TRBV28 with TRBJ2-7; no definite D call. The germline V gene encodes CDR1 MDHEN and CDR2 SYDVKM. The CDR3 is 11 amino acids. V lost 7 bases to trimming and J lost 6 bases, with 10 bases between them. The CDR3 coding sequence is TGTGCCAGCACCTCCCTAGTCGAGCAGTACTTC. This codes for CASTSLVEQYF.

The chain employs TRBV6-5 and TRBJ1-5; 7 bases align to TRBD1. The V gene end was trimmed by 5 bases and the J gene end by 3 bases; junction bases not matched to a gene: 4. The CDR3 covers 14 residues. Looked up from germline, CDR1 is MNHEY and CDR2 is SVGAGI. CDR3 DNA sequence: TGTGCCAGCAGTCGGACAGGAACCAATCAGCCCCAGCATTTT. Translated: CASSRTGTNQPQHF.

The chain employs TRBV5-5 and TRBJ2-7, with D perhaps matching TRBD2 (6 bases). CDR3 length: 15 residues. V lost 3 bases, J lost 0 bases, and 13 bases lay in between. The V gene's germline CDR1 is SGHKS and CDR2 YYEKEE (reference sequence). The CDR3 bases are TGTGCCAGCAGCTCCCGGGGAGGTAACTCCTACGAGCAGTACTTC. As protein: CASSSRGGNSYEQYF. The whole variable domain, remainder taken from reference TRBV5-5 and TRBJ2-7, is DAGVTQSPTHLIKTRGQQVTLRCSPISGHKSVSWYQQVLGQGPQFIFQYYEKEERGRGNFPDRFSARQFPNYSSELNVNALLLGDSALYLCASSSRGGNSYEQYFGPGTRLTVT.

The rearrangement joins TRBV5-1 to TRBJ1-1, with TRBD1 matching over 9 bases. With 3 bases clipped from V and 4 bases from J, the junction kept 7 bases outside the gene matches. Germline assignment: CDR1 SGHRS and CDR2 YFSETQ. The CDR3 has 15 amino acids. CDR3 sequence (DNA): TGCGCCAGCAGCTGGGGGACAGGGTGGGGCACTGAAGCTTTCTTT. This encodes CASSWGTGWGTEAFF.

The chain has TRBV29-1 and TRBJ2-5; TRBD2 matches at 13 bases. The J segment lost 4 bases and the V segment lost 6 bases, leaving 17 bases of the junction unmatched. The CDR3 spans 18 residues. CDR1 is SQVTM, CDR2 ANQGSEA, per germline. CDR3 amino acids: CSVENGRPGLAGPETQYF. CDR3 DNA sequence: TGCAGCGTGGAGAACGGACGGCCGGGACTAGCGGGACCAGAGACCCAGTACTTC.

The J gene is TRBJ2-5, the V gene TRBV7-2; 8 bases align to TRBD1. Germline-derived CDR1 and CDR2 are SGHTA and FQGNSA. The CDR3 covers 15 residues. Trimming cost V 2 bases and J 5 bases; bases outside gene matches: 7. The CDR3 spells CASSLTGGEWETQYF. Written as DNA, the CDR3 is TGTGCCAGCAGCTTAACAGGGGGAGAGTGGGAGACCCAGTACTTC.

The J gene is TRBJ2-7, the V gene TRBV7-8, with 8 positions matching TRBD1. This CDR3 has 14 residues. Germline CDR1 SGHVS, CDR2 FQNEAQ. Trimming removed 5 bases from V and 4 bases from J; junction bases left unmatched: 7. In DNA, the CDR3 is TGTGCCAGCAGCATTGGGACAGGTGGTTACGAGCAGTACTTC. Translation gives CASSIGTGGYEQYF.

This sequence joins TRBV5-1 and TRBJ2-1; TRBD1 matches 9 bases. Germline CDR1 reads SGHRS; CDR2 reads YFSETQ. The J segment lost 6 bases and the V segment lost 4 bases, leaving 5 bases of the junction unmatched. The CDR3 is made up of 14 amino acids. This chain's CDR3 is CASSQPDRGNEQFF. For the CDR3, the DNA is TGCGCCAGCAGCCAGCCGGACAGGGGCAATGAGCAGTTCTTC.

The genes are TRBV2 and TRBJ1-5, with 8 bases identical to TRBD1. Germline assignment: CDR1 SNHLY and CDR2 FYNNEI. The CDR3 has 15 amino acids. J lost 1 base, V lost 1 base, and 0 bases had no gene match. DNA of the CDR3: TGTGCCAGCAGTGAAGGGACAGGGAGCAATCAGCCCCAGCATTTT. Translation gives CASSEGTGSNQPQHF.

This clone was recorded only once. The rearrangement links TRBV9 to TRBJ2-1; 7 nucleotides agree with TRBD2. The V and J ends lost 6 bases and 0 bases, in that order; junction bases with no gene match: 9. This CDR3 spans 16 amino acids. The germline V gene encodes CDR1 SGDLS and CDR2 YYNGEE. The CDR3 DNA is TGTGCCAGCACCCGCCAGGGCGGGAGCTCCTACAATGAGCAGTTCTTC. Protein: CASTRQGGSSYNEQFF.

The V call is TRBV4-1, the J call TRBJ1-1, with D perhaps matching TRBD1 (5 bases). This CDR3 has 17 residues. V lost 0 bases, J lost 0 bases, and 14 bases lay in between. Germline V CDR1 and CDR2: MGHRA, YSYEKL. DNA of the CDR3: TGCGCCAGCAGCCAAGATCAATGGGCAGGGCTGAACACTGAAGCTTTCTTT. Residues: CASSQDQWAGLNTEAFF.

This chain links TRBV7-2 with TRBJ1-1; D uncertain. Germline values: CDR1 SGHTA, CDR2 FQGNSA. V was cut by 3 bases and J by 4 bases, with 12 bases left in between. This CDR3 has 14 amino acids. DNA for the CDR3: TGTGCCAGCAGCTTGGAAAAGGGTATCACTGAAGCTTTCTTT. This translates into CASSLEKGITEAFF.

V gene TRBV9 combines with J gene TRBJ2-5; D gene uncertain. The CDR3 consists of 15 residues. Germline CDR1 is SGDLS and CDR2 is YYNGEE. With 0 bases removed from V and 7 bases from J, the gap between germline ends came to 16 bases. The CDR3 loop reads CASSVEGPGLGTQYF. As DNA, the CDR3 is TGTGCCAGCAGCGTAGAGGGCCCCGGGTTGGGGACCCAGTACTTC.

The rearrangement joins TRBV6-5 to TRBJ2-7; maybe TRBD1 (6 bases). V was pared by 7 bases and J by 1 base, with 17 bases between. CDR3 length: 15 amino acids. The germline CDR1 and CDR2 sequences are MNHEY and SVGAGI. CDR3 residues: CASKVGPGESYEQYF. CDR3 bases: TGTGCCAGCAAGGTTGGTCCAGGGGAGTCCTACGAGCAGTACTTC.

The rearrangement uses TRBV7-8 and TRBJ1-5; the D is unclear. V was shortened by 3 bases and J by 3 bases, with 15 bases between the two germline ends. CDR1 is SGHVS and CDR2 is FQNEAQ in the germline V gene. This CDR3 region has 16 residues. The CDR3 sequence is CASSLNPGRYNQPQHF. The CDR3 nucleotides are TGTGCCAGCAGCTTGAATCCCGGGAGATACAATCAGCCCCAGCATTTT. Drawing the rest from reference TRBV7-8 and TRBJ1-5, the complete variable domain is GAGVSQSPRYKVAKRGQDVALRCDPISGHVSLFWYQQALGQGPEFLTYFQNEAQLDKSGLPSDRFFAERPEGSVSTLKIQRTQQEDSAVYLCASSLNPGRYNQPQHFGDGTRLSIL.